This TCR beta chain was retrieved from a study of cytomegalovirus exposure and HLA in healthy donors. Overall study findings and caveats: The study put 150 to 200 TCR beta chains on its list as cytomegalovirus-associated. Reportedly, diagnosis of cytomegalovirus status by the classifier showed high specificity and sensitivity.

Remarks on this clone: Its antigen remains unknown.

PCR employed 60 Vbeta and 13 Jbeta primers. Under the authors' procedure: It was a later analysis that counted approximately 81 million unique TCR beta chains, of which around 11 million were shared. The assay was immunoSEQ multiplex PCR, and TCRdb's table has in-frame clones only and misses some. V and J calls and clone size are given by that table; D and trimming were obtained from the DNA. The table has some 99,000 clones, around 67% seen once. The receptor was derived from a male donor in good health and CMV-seronegative. Sequencing was done on a sample of PBMCs.

CDR3 in amino acids: CSVDDSSWTQYF. CDR3 nucleotide sequence: TGCAGCGTTGATGACAGTTCTTGGACCCAGTACTTC. The chain combines TRBV29-1 with TRBJ2-5; maybe TRBD1 (5 bases). CDR3 length: 12 amino acids. Germline V gene sequence: CDR1 SQVTM, CDR2 ANQGSEA. V lost 3 bases to trimming and J lost 7 bases, with 12 bases between them.